A single sample is the source of the 19 T cell receptor beta chains below, sequenced in a study of early T cells in non-severe SARS-CoV-2 infection. One entry per CDR3 protein, called by TCRdb with MiXCR from the 5' RACE reads. Among some 81,000 distinct CDR3 sequences listed, less than 20% were seen once. Sequences were obtained from whole blood. These receptors came from an adult who was a healthcare worker with PCR-confirmed SARS-CoV-2 infection or an uninfected control (not recorded which).

CDR3 in amino acids: CASGVPGPGYTF. The CDR3 region has the DNA TGTGCTAGTGGTGTTCCAGGCCCTGGCTACACCTTC. This chain uses TRBV12-5 with TRBJ1-2, with D unresolved. The CDR3 is 12 residues long. The germline CDR1 and CDR2 sequences are LGHNT and FRNRAP. With 5 bases removed from V and 7 bases from J, the gap between germline ends came to 11 bases.

This clonotype was picked up a small number of times. The chain joins TRBV6-6 to TRBJ2-3, with D unclear. The ends were cut back, 2 bases at V and 1 base at J, with 10 bases in the middle. Germline V gene data show CDR1 as MNHNY and CDR2 as SVGAGI (reference sequence). The CDR3 length is 15 residues. The CDR3 loop reads CASSYAVRGTDTQYF. CDR3 DNA sequence: TGTGCCAGCAGTTACGCTGTCAGAGGCACAGATACGCAGTATTTT.

The J gene is TRBJ1-1, the V gene TRBV3-1; D call uncertain. Germline-derived CDR1 and CDR2 are LGHDT and YNNKEL (reference sequence). The ends were cut back, 6 bases at V and 3 bases at J, with 8 bases in the middle. The CDR3 extends over 12 amino acids. In nucleotides, the CDR3 is TGTGCCAGCAGGTTCGGGGACACTGAAGCTTTCTTT. Amino acid sequence: CASRFGDTEAFF.

The chain carries TRBV7-9 and TRBJ1-1; D perhaps matches TRBD1 (5 bases). CDR3 length: 18 amino acids. Germline assignment: CDR1 SEHNR and CDR2 FQNEAQ (reference sequence). V gave up 5 bases and J gave up 4 bases, with 26 bases separating them. CDR3: CASSTHPAPGVGSTEAFF. CDR3 bases: TGTGCCAGCAGCACCCATCCGGCGCCGGGGGTCGGGAGCACTGAAGCTTTCTTT.

This clonotype has at least ten counts. V and J are TRBV12-3 or TRBV12-4 and TRBJ1-2, with D possibly being TRBD1 (5 bases). V shed 4 bases and J shed 4 bases, with 19 bases lying between them. The CDR3 has 16 residues. The CDR3 loop is CASSSMGRFRGYGYTF. CDR3 nucleotide sequence: TGTGCCAGCAGTTCAATGGGGCGCTTTAGGGGCTATGGCTACACCTTC.

There are a few counts of this clonotype. The genes are TRBV19 and TRBJ1-5, with D perhaps matching TRBD1 (5 bases). The CDR3 sequence is 15 residues long. V lost 3 bases, J lost 1 base, and 10 bases lay in between. Germline V gene lookup returns CDR1 LNHDA and CDR2 SQIVND (reference sequence). CDR3 region: CASSILGVSNQPQHF. DNA of the CDR3: TGTGCCAGTAGTATCCTAGGGGTAAGCAATCAGCCCCAGCATTTT.

This clonotype was seen just once. The chain has TRBV7-2 and TRBJ2-3; 10 positions match TRBD1. The trim removed 5 bases at V and 5 bases at J, leaving 7 bases unmatched. This CDR3 has 15 amino acids. The germline V gene encodes CDR1 SGHTA and CDR2 FQGNSA. The CDR3, as DNA: TGTGCCAGCAGCCCGCGGGACAGGGGAGTAGATACGCAGTATTTT. This sequence encodes CASSPRDRGVDTQYF.

The V gene is TRBV27, the J gene TRBJ1-2; 9 bases line up with TRBD1. From germline, CDR1 is MNHEY and CDR2 SMNVEV (reference sequence). After removal of 4 bases from V and 8 bases from J, the junction contained 11 bases not matched to a gene. The CDR3 extends over 15 amino acids. For the CDR3, the DNA is TGTGCCAGCAGTTCCAATTACAGGGGGCAAACGGGCTACACCTTC. Amino acids: CASSSNYRGQTGYTF.

V usage is TRBV11-1 and J usage is TRBJ2-7; a possible D gene is TRBD1 (6 bases). The CDR3 runs to 16 residues. V lost 4 bases, J lost 0 bases, and 16 bases lay in between. Germline V gives CDR1 SGHAT, CDR2 FQDESV (reference sequence). Here the CDR3 DNA reads TGTGCCAGCAGCTCCGGACAGCGGATAAGCTCCTACGAGCAGTACTTC. This codes for CASSSGQRISSYEQYF. Looking up the rest from reference TRBV11-1 and TRBJ2-7 gives the full variable domain: EAEVAQSPRYKITEKSQAVAFWCDPISGHATLYWYRQILGQGPELLVQFQDESVVDDSQLPKDRFSAERLKGVDSTLKIQPAELGDSAMYLCASSSGQRISSYEQYFGPGTRLTVT.

This clonotype occurred many times. The chain uses TRBV5-6 and TRBJ1-2; tentative D call: TRBD1 (6 bases). This CDR3 has 14 residues. The germline V and J ends were trimmed by 0 bases and 7 bases, with 13 bases remaining between them. Germline-derived CDR1 and CDR2 are SGHDT and YYEEEE. The CDR3 loop is CASSLVQGRGGYTF. The CDR3, as DNA: TGTGCCAGCAGCTTGGTGCAGGGGCGGGGTGGCTACACCTTC.

In this sample, this clonotype turned up many times. The rearrangement joins TRBV11-3 to TRBJ2-1; D is possibly TRBD1 (6 bases). V was pared by 5 bases and J by 10 bases, with 24 bases between. CDR3 length equals 16 residues. The germline V gene encodes CDR1 SGHNT and CDR2 YENEEA. The CDR3 loop reads CASSLQVGTGHKEQFF. DNA for the CDR3: TGTGCCAGCAGCCTTCAAGTCGGTACAGGGCATAAAGAGCAGTTCTTC.

This sequence joins TRBV29-1 and TRBJ2-2, with D tentatively TRBD1 (6 bases). Germline V gives CDR1 SQVTM, CDR2 ANQGSEA. The CDR3 extends over 14 amino acids. The ends were cut back, 4 bases at V and 7 bases at J, with 16 bases in the middle. This CDR3 reads CSVGTRQGNGELFF. In DNA, the CDR3 is TGCAGCGTTGGTACGCGGCAGGGGAACGGGGAGCTGTTTTTT.

This clonotype was observed a few times. V gene TRBV5-1 combines with J gene TRBJ2-1; a possible D gene is TRBD2 (6 bases). Per germline, CDR1 SGHRS and CDR2 YFSETQ. The CDR3 length is 20 residues. V lost 2 bases and J 0 bases, leaving 24 bases between the germline ends. In nucleotides, the CDR3 is TGCGCCAGCAGCTTTTCCCCCTTCGTTTTAGCGGCCTCCTCCTACAATGAGCAGTTCTTC. Translation gives CASSFSPFVLAASSYNEQFF. The complete variable domain, with remaining parts taken from reference TRBV5-1 and TRBJ2-1, reads KAGVTQTPRYLIKTRGQQVTLSCSPISGHRSVSWYQQTPGQGLQFLFEYFSETQRNKGNFPGRFSGRQFSNSRSEMNVSTLELGDSALYLCASSFSPFVLAASSYNEQFFGPGTRLTVL.

This clonotype was picked up many times. V is TRBV24-1 and J is TRBJ1-1; D unclear. CDR3 length: 14 amino acids. The V end was cut by 4 bases, the J end by 4 bases, with 12 bases between. Germline CDR1 reads KGHDR; CDR2 reads SFDVKD. CDR3 protein: CATSDPVRPTEAFF. CDR3 DNA: TGTGCCACCAGTGACCCGGTAAGGCCCACTGAAGCTTTCTTT.

This clonotype was observed a handful of times. The chain carries TRBV5-1 and TRBJ2-3; D remains unclear. Trimming removed 0 bases from V and 5 bases from J, with 7 bases in between. CDR3 length: 13 residues. From germline, CDR1 is SGHRS and CDR2 YFSETQ. CDR3 in amino acids: CASSLAREDTQYF. In DNA form, the CDR3 reads TGCGCCAGCAGCTTGGCGAGAGAAGATACGCAGTATTTT.

The chain uses TRBV11-2 and TRBJ1-5, with D unresolved. Germline CDR1 and CDR2: SGHAT and FQNNGV. This CDR3 region has 13 residues. V lost 2 bases to trimming and J lost 4 bases, with 6 bases between them. The chain's CDR3 is CASSLSFNQPQHF. In DNA form, the CDR3 reads TGTGCCAGCAGCTTAAGTTTTAATCAGCCCCAGCATTTT.

This clonotype was picked up a small number of times. The rearrangement joins TRBV6-6 to TRBJ2-1; 12 positions agree with TRBD1. The CDR3 has 15 amino acids. Germline CDR1 reads MNHNY; CDR2 reads SVGAGI (reference sequence). The junction had 11 bases not matched to a gene; V was cut back by 2 bases and J by 15 bases. The CDR3 sequence: CASSYEGQGAGFWFF. The DNA of the CDR3 is TGTGCCAGCAGTTACGAGGGACAGGGGGCTGGTTTTTGGTTCTTC.

This clonotype was observed a handful of times. V is TRBV7-3 and J is TRBJ2-2; D unclear. The CDR3 consists of 12 residues. CDR1 and CDR2 (germline): SGHTA, FQGTGA. Trimming took off 5 bases at V and 7 bases at J, with 8 bases between the two ends. CDR3 region: CASSRTNGELFF. The CDR3 bases are TGTGCCAGCAGCCGGACCAACGGGGAGCTGTTTTTT.

The CDR3 DNA is TGTGCCAGCTCACAACTCCGGACTAGCGGGAGTTACGAGCAGTACTTC. Translated: CASSQLRTSGSYEQYF. This rearrangement joins TRBV18 to TRBJ2-7; TRBD2 agrees at 13 bases. The ends lost 4 bases at V and 4 bases at J; junction bases unmatched: 7. CDR3 length: 16 amino acids. Germline V gene sequence: CDR1 KGHSH, CDR2 LQKENI.